This TCR beta chain was sequenced for a study of CD8 T cells in ankylosing spondylitis. Making use of molecular barcodes, quantitative 5'-RACE generated TCR beta libraries. Each CDR3 protein is one row after TCRdb ran MiXCR on the 5' RACE reads. The table lists some 840,000 distinct CDR3 sequences, 12% of them singletons, with roughly 0.51% in the top ten. In its sample, this clonotype was seen a few times. Antigen unknown. Germline V gives CDR1 SQVTM, CDR2 ANQGSEA. V gave up 0 bases and J gave up 12 bases, with 14 bases separating them. The length of the CDR3 is 12 residues. Broader study findings: In ankylosing spondylitis blood, a motif of 7 to 9 highly homologous TCR beta variants appeared characteristic. Matched ankylosing spondylitis synovial fluid reportedly contained a significantly enriched population of disease-linked clones. Relatively scarce in peripheral blood, disease-linked clones were CD8+. Some of these motif variants have turned up before, in reports on reactive arthritis synovial fluid and blood.

This clonotype originated in a male donor with ankylosing spondylitis. Sequenced material: blood, either unsorted or a sorted T cell fraction (not recorded which). This chain uses TRBV29-1 with TRBJ2-5; tentatively, D is TRBD2 (5 bases). Written as DNA, the CDR3 is TGCAGCGTTGAAGATTCCCACAAGAGGGAGTACTTC. It yields the protein CSVEDSHKREYF.